A single sample gave rise to the 27 T cell receptor beta chains below, sequenced in a study of blood T cells in healthy people across ages. A second PCR, run for about 7 to 11 cycles, used a sample-barcoded 5' primer plus a J-beta primer mix. TCRdb ran MiXCR on the 5' RACE reads and lists one entry per CDR3 protein. The sample shows hundreds of thousands of distinct CDR3 sequences, about 53% of them seen only once. The sample taken for sequencing was blood. These receptors were collected from a man older than 75 in good health.

This clonotype was recorded a few times. This chain connects TRBV5-1 to TRBJ2-5; TRBD2 aligns across 9 bases. V shed 6 bases and J 11 bases; nucleotides not matched to a gene: 14. Germline CDR1 SGHRS, CDR2 YFSETQ. This CDR3 contains 14 residues. CDR3 DNA sequence: TGCGCCAGCAACCTCGGGACTAGCAACGATGAGCAGTACTTC. This codes for CASNLGTSNDEQYF.

This clonotype was seen repeatedly, ten times or more. The V call is TRBV20-1, the J call TRBJ2-1; 10 bases agree with TRBD2. With V trimmed by 5 bases and J by 8 bases, 12 bases remained unmatched. This CDR3 comprises 15 residues. Germline-derived CDR1 and CDR2 are DFQATT and SNEGSKA (reference sequence). This chain's CDR3 is CSAVHSGRGLDEQFF. CDR3 bases: TGCAGTGCTGTACACAGCGGGAGGGGTTTAGATGAGCAGTTCTTC.

The chain uses TRBV15 and TRBJ2-1; perhaps TRBD2 as D (5 bases). This CDR3 comprises 15 residues. From germline, CDR1 is LNHNV and CDR2 YYDKDF (reference sequence). V was cut by 5 bases and J by 4 bases, with 15 bases left in between. In nucleotides, the CDR3 is TGTGCCACCAGCCCACCCCTCCAGCGGTACAATGAGCAGTTCTTC. This translates into CATSPPLQRYNEQFF. Supplemented by reference TRBV15 and TRBJ2-1, the full variable domain reads DAMVIQNPRYQVTQFGKPVTLSCSQTLNHNVMYWYQQKSSQAPKLLFHYYDKDFNNEADTPDNFQSRRPNTSFCFLDIRSPGLGDTAMYLCATSPPLQRYNEQFFGPGTRLTVL.

The gene calls are TRBV6-5 and TRBJ1-5; D might be TRBD1 (5 bases). This CDR3 contains 16 residues. CDR1 and CDR2 (germline): MNHEY, SVGAGI. V lost 0 bases, J lost 5 bases, and 14 bases lay in between. CDR3 sequence (DNA): TGTGCCAGCAGTTACTCAGCTTACAGGAGAGATCAGCCCCAGCATTTT. Translated, it gives CASSYSAYRRDQPQHF.

A word on this clonotype: A single base separates this from a much larger clone, so it may be a read error. The chain recombines TRBV13 with TRBJ2-5; no reliable D call. Trimming stripped 5 bases from V and 11 bases from J, with 21 bases between. The germline V gene encodes CDR1 PRHDT and CDR2 FYEKMQ (reference sequence). CDR3 length: 14 residues. The CDR3, as DNA: TGTGCCAGCAGCCTTGAAGAGGAGTACAATGAGCAGTACTTC. Translation: CASSLEEEYNEQYF.

This clonotype was observed a handful of times. The CDR3 bases are TGCAGTGCTACGTCCGGGACTAGCGTTTTCGATGAGCAGTTCTTC. Translated, it gives CSATSGTSVFDEQFF. The chain uses TRBV20-1 and TRBJ2-1; 10 bases are shared with TRBD2. The CDR3 sequence is 15 residues long. V lost 4 bases and J lost 8; bases outside the gene matches: 11. Germline loops: CDR1 DFQATT, CDR2 SNEGSKA (reference sequence).

This clonotype was seen more than once but under ten times. The chain recombines TRBV6-6 with TRBJ1-1; D is unresolved. Between the trimmed V and J ends, which lost 8 bases and 1 base, there was a span of 17 bases. The V gene's germline CDR1 is MNHNY and CDR2 SVGAGI (reference sequence). This CDR3 region has 15 residues. The chain's CDR3 is CASGERARPNTEAFF. The CDR3 DNA reads TGTGCCAGCGGGGAAAGGGCCAGGCCGAACACTGAAGCTTTCTTT.

With respect to this clonotype: Germline is not matched at one junction end, which may reflect a read error. The chain uses TRBV5-1 and TRBJ2-7; D unclear. This CDR3 has 13 residues. CDR1 is SGHRS, CDR2 YFSETQ, per germline. CDR3: CVSSNARTNEQYF. CDR3 coding DNA: TGCGTCAGCAGCAACGCCCGTACAAACGAGCAGTACTTC.

This clonotype was detected many times. This chain links TRBV14 with TRBJ2-5; D possibly corresponds to TRBD1 (5 bases). Germline values: CDR1 SGHDN, CDR2 FVKESK. Deletions cut 1 base from V and 2 bases from J, with 14 bases between. This CDR3 region has 16 residues. CDR3 protein: CASSQVGRGPQETQYF. The DNA of the CDR3 is TGTGCCAGCAGCCAAGTGGGGCGTGGGCCGCAAGAGACCCAGTACTTC. Combining the CDR3 with reference TRBV14 and TRBJ2-5 gives the whole variable domain EAGVTQFPSHSVIEKGQTVTLRCDPISGHDNLYWYRRVMGKEIKFLLHFVKESKQDESGMPNNRFLAERTGGTYSTLKVQPAELEDSGVYFCASSQVGRGPQETQYFGPGTRLLVL.

The V gene is TRBV9, the J gene TRBJ2-7, with TRBD2 matching 7 bases. Germline V gene data show CDR1 as SGDLS and CDR2 as YYNGEE. The CDR3 spans 16 residues. Trimming removed 9 bases from V and 2 bases from J; junction bases left unmatched: 17. The CDR3, as DNA: TGTGCCATCAGGGCAGGTCCGGGGACTACGACCTACGAGCAGTACTTC. It encodes CAIRAGPGTTTYEQYF.

The CDR3 nucleotides read TGTGCCAGCAGTTACTGGGCGGGGGGGGCCTACGAGCAGTACTTC. Translated, it gives CASSYWAGGAYEQYF. The chain uses TRBV6-5 and TRBJ2-5; TRBD2 aligns across 9 bases. The closer fit of TRBJ2-7 to the DNA end suggests the J call may be wrong. There are 15 residues in the CDR3. In germline, CDR1 is MNHEY, CDR2 SVGAGI.

This clonotype was seen once. The gene calls are TRBV28 and TRBJ2-7; D remains ambiguous. Germline loops: CDR1 MDHEN, CDR2 SYDVKM. V was trimmed by 1 base and J by 6 bases, leaving 10 bases between them. The CDR3 runs 13 residues. The CDR3 spells CASSLFIQGEQYF. As DNA, the CDR3 is TGTGCCAGCAGTTTATTTATCCAAGGCGAGCAGTACTTC.

This clonotype came up a few times. This chain connects TRBV18 to TRBJ1-2; 8 bases line up with TRBD1. Germline trimming cut 6 bases from V and 6 bases from J; bases unmatched to any gene: 9. The CDR3 is 14 residues long. Germline V gene sequence: CDR1 KGHSH, CDR2 LQKENI. DNA for the CDR3: TGTGCCAGCTCCCGACAGGGGAAACAAGATGGCTACACCTTC. Residues: CASSRQGKQDGYTF.

There are a few counts of this clonotype. V is TRBV28 and J is TRBJ2-1, with TRBD2 as a possible D gene (5 bases). V lost 1 base and J 2 bases, leaving 12 bases between the germline ends. Germline CDR1 is MDHEN and CDR2 is SYDVKM. The CDR3 has 16 amino acids. The chain's CDR3 is CASSLYRGAAYNEQFF. The CDR3 DNA is TGTGCCAGCAGTTTATATCGCGGAGCGGCCTACAATGAGCAGTTCTTC.

The rearrangement joins TRBV28 to TRBJ2-4; 7 nucleotides match TRBD1. The CDR3 consists of 19 residues. Germline CDR1 reads MDHEN; CDR2 reads SYDVKM. Trimming removed 5 bases from V and 11 bases from J; junction bases left unmatched: 27. The CDR3 coding sequence is TGTGCCAGCAGTGAACTTACCGGGACAGCATCTCTTGGGGGTTATCTTCAGTACTTC. It codes for CASSELTGTASLGGYLQYF.

The sample holds a few counts of this clonotype. This chain's CDR3 is CASSVGELRTDTQYF. For the CDR3, the DNA is TGTGCCAGCAGTGTAGGGGAACTTCGCACAGATACGCAGTATTTT. V usage is TRBV27 and J usage is TRBJ2-3; possible D gene TRBD1, 5 bases. V shed 5 bases and J shed 1 base, with 13 bases lying between them. The CDR3 sequence is 15 residues long. CDR1 and CDR2 (germline): MNHEY, SMNVEV (reference sequence).

This clonotype was counted a few times. The genes are TRBV3-1 and TRBJ2-7; 8 positions agree with TRBD2. This CDR3 has 17 residues. Trimming at V came to 4 bases and at J to 0 bases, leaving 11 bases not matched to a gene. Germline V gives CDR1 LGHDT, CDR2 YNNKEL (reference sequence). CDR3 residues: CASSLLRVSGSSYEQYF. CDR3 in DNA: TGTGCCAGCAGCCTTCTCAGGGTCAGCGGGAGCTCCTACGAGCAGTACTTC.

This clonotype was seen more than once but under ten times. The chain joins TRBV5-1 to TRBJ2-7; TRBD2 matches at 12 bases. V dropped 3 bases and J dropped 1; count of bases not matched to a gene: 5. CDR1 SGHRS and CDR2 YFSETQ come from the germline V gene. The CDR3 loop spans 16 amino acids. The CDR3, as DNA: TGCGCCAGCAGCTATACCGGGACTAGCGGGTCCTACGAGCAGTACTTC. This sequence encodes CASSYTGTSGSYEQYF. The whole variable domain, remainder taken from reference TRBV5-1 and TRBJ2-7, is KAGVTQTPRYLIKTRGQQVTLSCSPISGHRSVSWYQQTPGQGLQFLFEYFSETQRNKGNFPGRFSGRQFSNSRSEMNVSTLELGDSALYLCASSYTGTSGSYEQYFGPGTRLTVT.

The V gene is TRBV20-1, the J gene TRBJ2-5, with a tentative D call TRBD2 (5 bases). The J call is doubtful: the DNA matches TRBJ2-7 better. CDR3 size: 16 residues. CDR1 is DFQATT, CDR2 SNEGSKA, per germline (reference sequence). CDR3 sequence: CSARDWVRGFPYEQYF. In DNA, the CDR3 is TGCAGTGCTAGAGATTGGGTCCGGGGATTCCCCTACGAGCAGTACTTC.

The V and J genes are TRBV5-1 and TRBJ1-4, with 7 bases matching TRBD1. J gave up 8 bases and V 4 bases, and 8 bases lay outside the gene matches. This CDR3 region has 14 residues. CDR1 is SGHRS, CDR2 YFSETQ, per germline. This CDR3 is CASSLTGIEEKLFF. In nucleotides, the CDR3 is TGCGCCAGCAGCCTGACAGGGATCGAGGAAAAACTGTTTTTT.

This clonotype was found a few times. A clone one base away is much larger, so this may be a read error. The chain is built from TRBV21-1 and TRBJ2-7; TRBD2, the table's D call, was not compared with the DNA. TRBV21-1 is a pseudogene. This CDR3 is built from 17 residues. The CDR3 loop is CASSKARGRADLYEQYF. The CDR3 coding sequence is TGTGCCAGCAGCAAAGCCCGCGGACGAGCGGACCTCTACGAGCAGTACTTC.

The chain uses TRBV12-3 or TRBV12-4 and TRBJ1-1; D remains ambiguous. The V end was cut by 6 bases, the J end by 0 bases, with 8 bases between. The CDR3 totals 13 residues. This chain's CDR3 is CASRWTVNTEAFF. CDR3 bases: TGTGCCAGCAGATGGACGGTGAACACTGAAGCTTTCTTT.

The chain is built from TRBV6-2 or TRBV6-3 and TRBJ2-3, with 14 nucleotides matching TRBD2. CDR1 is MNHEY and CDR2 is SVGEGT in the germline V gene. The CDR3 extends over 16 amino acids. Germline trimming cut 2 bases from V and 4 bases from J; bases unmatched to any gene: 2. The CDR3 sequence: CASSYRGLAGADTQYF. CDR3 DNA sequence: TGTGCCAGCAGTTACCGGGGACTAGCGGGAGCAGATACGCAGTATTTT.

In this sample, this clonotype turned up a few times. The chain uses TRBV7-2 and TRBJ2-7, with 16 bases lining up with TRBD2. Losses at the gene ends were 5 bases for V and 2 bases for J; bases not matched to a gene: 9. CDR3 length: 18 residues. Germline V gene data show CDR1 as SGHTA and CDR2 as FQGNSA. Here the CDR3 reads CASSRTSGTSGRAYEQYF. The CDR3 coding sequence is TGTGCCAGCAGCCGAACCTCCGGGACTAGCGGGAGGGCCTACGAGCAGTACTTC. The full variable domain, rest sourced from reference TRBV7-2 and TRBJ2-7, is GAGVSQSPSNKVTEKGKDVELRCDPISGHTALYWYRQSLGQGLEFLIYFQGNSAPDKSGLPSDRFSAERTGGSVSTLTIQRTQQEDSAVYLCASSRTSGTSGRAYEQYFGPGTRLTVT.

This clonotype has a handful of counts. The chain carries TRBV2 and TRBJ1-6, with D unclear. V dropped 4 bases and J dropped 6 bases, with 13 bases sitting between them. Per germline, CDR1 SNHLY and CDR2 FYNNEI. The CDR3 runs 15 residues. CDR3 sequence reads: CASSARDPANSPLHF. For the CDR3, the DNA is TGTGCCAGCAGTGCCCGAGATCCGGCTAATTCACCCCTCCACTTT.

The rearrangement links TRBV20-1 to TRBJ2-5, with D tentatively TRBD1 or TRBD2 (5 bases each). CDR1 and CDR2 (germline): DFQATT, SNEGSKA (reference sequence). Trimming removed 2 bases at V and 4 bases at J, with 8 bases between. This CDR3 is built from 12 residues. In nucleotides, the CDR3 is TGCAGTGCTAGAAGGGACCCAGAGACCCAGTACTTC. The encoded protein is CSARRDPETQYF.

This clonotype was found a few times. V usage is TRBV6-1 and J usage is TRBJ2-3; 7 nucleotides match TRBD2. This CDR3 has 15 residues. The V gene end was trimmed by 8 bases and the J gene end by 1 base; junction bases not matched to a gene: 9. Germline lookup yields CDR1 MNHNS and CDR2 SASEGT. The CDR3 bases are TGTGCCAGCTTTTCCGGGGCGGGGGGCACAGATACGCAGTATTTT. Amino acids: CASFSGAGGTDTQYF.